Given below is one T cell receptor (beta chain) in context. Its antigen is currently unknown. V shed 5 bases and J shed 3 bases, with 16 bases lying between them. This CDR3 region has 15 residues. CDR1 and CDR2 (germline): PRHDT, FYEKMQ (reference sequence). PCR employed 60 Vbeta and 13 Jbeta primers. Sequencing used immunoSEQ multiplex PCR; TCRdb keeps in-frame clones, though not all of them. The profile shows about 190,000 clones, approximately 85% of them singletons. Nominally healthy donors provided the samples, though records likely missed some immune exposures. These data come from a study of cytomegalovirus exposure and HLA in healthy donors. Study-wide points: The Asian-associated ancestry cluster reportedly had fewer N-insertions than the approximately 700-donor mean in a later analysis. Excluded: some indistinguishable V segments such as TRBV6-2 and TRBV6-3. Among immune exposure information, only CMV serostatus was available.

This chain joins TRBV13 and TRBJ1-2; D is ambiguous. This receptor was identified in a woman younger than 30 in good health and CMV-seronegative. The source material was PBMCs. Here the CDR3 DNA reads TGTGCCAGCAGCCCTCTTAGCCAGTTTGACTATGGCTACACCTTC. Translating gives CASSPLSQFDYGYTF.